The 5 T cell receptor beta chains presented below share a single source sample, sequenced in a study of CD8 T cells in ankylosing spondylitis. Study conclusions and caveats: Blood from ankylosing spondylitis patients appeared to carry a characteristic roughly eight-variant TCR beta motif.

Which antigens these TCRs recognize remains unknown. TCRdb independently ran MiXCR on the 5' RACE reads; one entry per CDR3 protein. The sample lists about 90,000 distinct CDR3 sequences; 9% were seen once. What was sequenced was blood, either unsorted or a sorted T cell fraction (not recorded which). These receptor sequences come from a male donor with ankylosing spondylitis.

This clonotype occurred many times. The chain joins TRBV6-2 or TRBV6-3 to TRBJ2-7; no definite D call. CDR1 is MNHEY and CDR2 is SVGEGT in the germline V gene. Between the trimmed V and J ends, which lost 7 bases and 1 base, there was a span of 11 bases. CDR3 size: 13 residues. CDR3 sequence reads: CASTMGTSYEQYF. The CDR3 DNA reads as TGTGCCAGCACCATGGGCACTTCCTACGAGCAGTACTTC.

This clonotype was counted a few times. This sequence joins TRBV27 and TRBJ2-1; 9 nucleotides match TRBD2. The CDR3 runs to 20 residues. Germline V gene data show CDR1 as MNHEY and CDR2 as SMNVEV (reference sequence). V gave up 5 bases and J gave up 2 bases; unmatched junction bases: 19. CDR3 in amino acids: CASSPKAGGGRYIAYNEQFF. CDR3 DNA: TGTGCCAGCAGTCCTAAAGCGGGAGGCGGACGATATATCGCCTACAATGAGCAGTTCTTC.

This clonotype has at least ten counts. V usage is TRBV6-6 and J usage is TRBJ2-7, with 10 bases identical to TRBD2. Looked up from germline, CDR1 is MNHNY and CDR2 is SVGAGI (reference sequence). Trimming removed 7 bases from V and 3 bases from J; junction bases left unmatched: 0. The CDR3 runs to 12 residues. The CDR3 spells CASTSGSYEQYF. The CDR3 bases are TGTGCCAGCACTAGCGGGAGCTACGAGCAGTACTTC.

This clonotype has a count of ten or more. This chain connects TRBV13 to TRBJ2-7, with D unclear. V dropped 5 bases and J dropped 2 bases, with 10 bases sitting between them. CDR1 and CDR2 (germline): PRHDT, FYEKMQ (reference sequence). CDR3 length equals 13 residues. CDR3 amino acids: CASSPGRTYEQYF. For the CDR3, the DNA is TGTGCCAGCAGCCCAGGAAGGACCTACGAGCAGTACTTC.

This clonotype occurred many times. The V gene is TRBV20-1, the J gene TRBJ2-1; TRBD2 is a possible D gene (5 bases). The V gene lost 5 bases and the J gene lost 8 bases, with 13 bases spanning the gap. Per the germline V gene, CDR1 is DFQATT and CDR2 is SNEGSKA (reference sequence). The CDR3 has 12 residues. For the CDR3, the DNA is TGCAGTGCTGAGGACTTCGGGGATGAGCAGTTCTTC. This translates into CSAEDFGDEQFF.